This TCR beta chain was identified in a study of cytomegalovirus exposure and HLA in healthy donors. After removal of 2 bases from V and 2 bases from J, the junction contained 3 bases not matched to a gene. Germline loops: CDR1 SQVTM, CDR2 ANQGSEA. The CDR3 runs 14 residues. The PCR made use of 60 Vbeta and 13 Jbeta primers. TCRdb's copy holds only in-frame clones and misses some; the assay was immunoSEQ multiplex PCR. The repertoire has some 87,000 clones, under 80% of them found once; the top ten carry under 6%. Study results and limitations: Across donors, most TCRs were seen rarely, yet some public ones were widespread. It was shown in a later analysis that HLA-associated TCR beta chains were more clonally expanded than other, equally common chains.

As regards this clone: Antigen specificity is unknown.

The clonotype comes from a man younger than 30 in good health and CMV-seropositive. The sample consisted of PBMCs. This chain connects TRBV29-1 to TRBJ2-7; 10 bases map to TRBD1. The CDR3 reads CSVEMGQGTYEQYF. As DNA, the CDR3 is TGCAGCGTTGAAATGGGACAGGGGACCTACGAGCAGTACTTC.